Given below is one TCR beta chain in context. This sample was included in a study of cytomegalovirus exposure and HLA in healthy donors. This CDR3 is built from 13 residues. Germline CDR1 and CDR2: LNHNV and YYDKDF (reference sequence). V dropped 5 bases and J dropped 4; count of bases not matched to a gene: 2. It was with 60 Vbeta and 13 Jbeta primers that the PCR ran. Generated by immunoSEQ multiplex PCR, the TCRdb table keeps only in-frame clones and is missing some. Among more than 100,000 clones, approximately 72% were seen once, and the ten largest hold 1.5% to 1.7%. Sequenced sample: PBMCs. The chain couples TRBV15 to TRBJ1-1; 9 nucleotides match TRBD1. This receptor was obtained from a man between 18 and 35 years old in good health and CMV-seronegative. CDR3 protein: CATSGQGLTEAFF. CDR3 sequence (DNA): TGTGCCACCAGCGGACAGGGGCTCACTGAAGCTTTCTTT.